This T cell receptor (beta chain) came from a study of T cells in Graves' hyperthyroidism and ophthalmopathy. Amplified regions were TCR beta CDR3 sequences from RNA transcripts. The TCR CDR3 was amplified in a first-round RT-PCR using the HTBI primer set. TCRdb re-called the multiplex PCR reads through MiXCR, storing one row per CDR3 protein. The table includes around 600,000 distinct CDR3 sequences, roughly 14% detected once. The CDR3 sequence is 17 residues long. Germline CDR1 and CDR2: DFQATT and SNEGSKA (reference sequence). The V end lost 0 bases, the J end lost 0 bases, and 15 bases lay between the germline ends. This clonotype has just a few counts.

This TCR came from a woman aged 30 to 39 with Graves' hyperthyroidism. Input material: blood. This sequence joins TRBV20-1 and TRBJ2-1; D is unresolved. CDR3 bases: TGCAGTGCTAGAGATTCATTAGGCGGAGCCTCCTACAATGAGCAGTTCTTC. It specifies CSARDSLGGASYNEQFF.